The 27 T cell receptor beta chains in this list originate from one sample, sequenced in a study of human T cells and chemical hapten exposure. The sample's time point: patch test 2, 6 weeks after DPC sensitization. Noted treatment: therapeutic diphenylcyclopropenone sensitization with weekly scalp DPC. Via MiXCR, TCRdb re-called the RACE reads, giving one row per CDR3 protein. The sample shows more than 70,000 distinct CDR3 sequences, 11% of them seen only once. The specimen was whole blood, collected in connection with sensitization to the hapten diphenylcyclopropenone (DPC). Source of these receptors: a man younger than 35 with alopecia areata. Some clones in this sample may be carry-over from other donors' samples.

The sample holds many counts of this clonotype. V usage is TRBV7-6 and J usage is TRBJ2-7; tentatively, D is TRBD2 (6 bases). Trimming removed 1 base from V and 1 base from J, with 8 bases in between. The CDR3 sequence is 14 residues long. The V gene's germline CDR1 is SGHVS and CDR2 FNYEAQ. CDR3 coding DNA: TGTGCCAGCAGCTTAGAGGCGGGATCCTACGAGCAGTACGTC. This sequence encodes CASSLEAGSYEQYV.

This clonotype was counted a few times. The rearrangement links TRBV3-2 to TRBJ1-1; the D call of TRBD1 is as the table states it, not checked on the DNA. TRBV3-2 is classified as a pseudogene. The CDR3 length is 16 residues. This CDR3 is CASSQNRRDRNTEAFF. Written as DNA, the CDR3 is TGTGCCAGCAGCCAAAACCGCCGGGACAGGAACACTGAAGCTTTCTTT.

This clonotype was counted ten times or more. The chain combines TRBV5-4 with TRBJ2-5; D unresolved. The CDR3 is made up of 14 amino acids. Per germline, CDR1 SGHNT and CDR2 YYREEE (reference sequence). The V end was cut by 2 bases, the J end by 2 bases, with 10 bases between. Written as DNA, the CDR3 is TGTGCCAGCAGCTTAGTTGGGCAGCAAGAGACCCAGTACTTC. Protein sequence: CASSLVGQQETQYF.

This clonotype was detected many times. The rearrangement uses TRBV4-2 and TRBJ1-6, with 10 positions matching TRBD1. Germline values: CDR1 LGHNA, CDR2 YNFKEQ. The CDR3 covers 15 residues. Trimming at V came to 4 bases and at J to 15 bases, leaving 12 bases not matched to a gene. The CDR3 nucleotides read TGTGCCAGCAGCCCCCGGGACAGGGGCCGTCCAGTCCTCCACTTT. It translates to CASSPRDRGRPVLHF.

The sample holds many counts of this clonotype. CDR3 in amino acids: CASSLGRGAYSNQPQHF. DNA for the CDR3: TGTGCCAGCAGCTTAGGGCGAGGTGCATATAGCAATCAGCCCCAGCATTTT. The chain has TRBV7-8 and TRBJ1-5; D call uncertain. This CDR3 has 17 amino acids. Germline values: CDR1 SGHVS, CDR2 FQNEAQ. Deletions cut 1 base from V and 0 bases from J, with 13 bases between.

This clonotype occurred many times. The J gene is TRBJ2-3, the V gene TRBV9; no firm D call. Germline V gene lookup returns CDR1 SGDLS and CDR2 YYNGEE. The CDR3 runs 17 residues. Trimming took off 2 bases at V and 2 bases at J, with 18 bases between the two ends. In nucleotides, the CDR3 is TGTGCCAGCAGCGTCGGGCAGGTCCCCTTTTTCACAGATACGCAGTATTTT. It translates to CASSVGQVPFFTDTQYF.

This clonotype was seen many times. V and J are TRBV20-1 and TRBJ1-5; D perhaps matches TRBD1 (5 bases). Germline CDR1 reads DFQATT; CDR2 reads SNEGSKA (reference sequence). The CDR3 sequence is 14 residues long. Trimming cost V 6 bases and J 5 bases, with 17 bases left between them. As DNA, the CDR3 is TGCAGTGCACGTGAATTGACAGAATATCAGCCCCAGCATTTT. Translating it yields CSARELTEYQPQHF.

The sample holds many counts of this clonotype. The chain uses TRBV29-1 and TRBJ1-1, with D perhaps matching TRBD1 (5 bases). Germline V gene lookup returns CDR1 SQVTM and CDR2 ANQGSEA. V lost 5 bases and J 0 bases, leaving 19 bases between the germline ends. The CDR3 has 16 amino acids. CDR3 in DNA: TGCAGCGTTCCCAATCGGTCAGGGCAGATGAACACTGAAGCTTTCTTT. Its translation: CSVPNRSGQMNTEAFF.

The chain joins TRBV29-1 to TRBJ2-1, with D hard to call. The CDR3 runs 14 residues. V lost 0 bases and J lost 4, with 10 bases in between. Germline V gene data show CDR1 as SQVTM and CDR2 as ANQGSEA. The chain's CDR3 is CSVEDKTVYNEQFF. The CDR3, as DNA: TGCAGCGTTGAAGATAAAACAGTATACAATGAGCAGTTCTTC.

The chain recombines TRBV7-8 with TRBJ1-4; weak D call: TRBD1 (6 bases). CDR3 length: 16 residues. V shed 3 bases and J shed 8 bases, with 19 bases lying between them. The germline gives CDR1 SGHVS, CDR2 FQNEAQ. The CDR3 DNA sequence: TGTGCCAGCAGCTTTAATTTCGGGCAGGGGCGAGAAAAACTGTTTTTT. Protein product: CASSFNFGQGREKLFF. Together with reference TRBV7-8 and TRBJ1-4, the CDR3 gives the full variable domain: GAGVSQSPRYKVAKRGQDVALRCDPISGHVSLFWYQQALGQGPEFLTYFQNEAQLDKSGLPSDRFFAERPEGSVSTLKIQRTQQEDSAVYLCASSFNFGQGREKLFFGSGTQLSVL.

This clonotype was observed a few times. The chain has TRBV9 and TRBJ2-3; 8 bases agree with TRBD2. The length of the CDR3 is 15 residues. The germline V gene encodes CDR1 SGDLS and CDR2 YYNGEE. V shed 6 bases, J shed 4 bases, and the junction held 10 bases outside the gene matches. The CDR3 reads CASTVTGLASDTQYF. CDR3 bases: TGTGCCAGCACCGTTACAGGACTAGCTTCAGATACGCAGTATTTT.

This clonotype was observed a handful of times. The CDR3 here is CASSSSGATDTQYF. The CDR3 coding sequence is TGTGCCAGCAGCTCGAGCGGGGCCACAGATACGCAGTATTTT. This rearrangement joins TRBV7-2 to TRBJ2-3; 7 nucleotides align to TRBD2. CDR1 SGHTA and CDR2 FQGNSA come from the germline V gene. CDR3 size: 14 residues. Trimming cost V 4 bases and J 2 bases; bases outside gene matches: 3.

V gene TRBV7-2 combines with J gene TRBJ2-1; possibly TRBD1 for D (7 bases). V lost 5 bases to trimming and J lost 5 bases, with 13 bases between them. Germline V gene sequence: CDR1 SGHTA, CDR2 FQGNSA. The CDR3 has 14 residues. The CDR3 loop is CASSPRGDHNEQFF. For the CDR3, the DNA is TGTGCCAGCAGCCCCAGGGGGGACCACAATGAGCAGTTCTTC.

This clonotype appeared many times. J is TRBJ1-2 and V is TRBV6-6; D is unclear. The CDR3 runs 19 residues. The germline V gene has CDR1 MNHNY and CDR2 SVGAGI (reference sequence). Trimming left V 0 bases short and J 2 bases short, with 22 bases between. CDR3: CASSYSKFRKSGVNYGYTF. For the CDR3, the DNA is TGTGCCAGCAGTTACTCGAAGTTTCGGAAGTCCGGGGTCAACTATGGCTACACCTTC.

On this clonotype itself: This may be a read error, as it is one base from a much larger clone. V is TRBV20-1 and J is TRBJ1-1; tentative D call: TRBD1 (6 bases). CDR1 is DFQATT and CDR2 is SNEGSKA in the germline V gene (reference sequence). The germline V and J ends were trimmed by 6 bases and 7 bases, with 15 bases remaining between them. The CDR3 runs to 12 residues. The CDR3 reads CSAWKGGGEAFF. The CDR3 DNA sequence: TGCAGTGCGTGGAAGGGGGGCGGTGAAGCTTTCTTT.

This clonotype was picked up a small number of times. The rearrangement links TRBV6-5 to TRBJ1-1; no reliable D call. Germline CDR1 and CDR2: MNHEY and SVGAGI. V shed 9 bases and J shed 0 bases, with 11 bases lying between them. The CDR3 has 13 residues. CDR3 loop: CASHKRLNTEAFF. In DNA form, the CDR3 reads TGTGCCAGTCACAAGCGACTGAACACTGAAGCTTTCTTT.

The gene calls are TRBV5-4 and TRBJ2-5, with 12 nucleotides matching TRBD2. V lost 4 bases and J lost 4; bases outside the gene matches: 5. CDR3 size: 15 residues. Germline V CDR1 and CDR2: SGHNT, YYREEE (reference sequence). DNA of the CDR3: TGTGCCAGCAGCGAGACTAGCGGGGGTAGAGAGACCCAGTACTTC. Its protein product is CASSETSGGRETQYF.

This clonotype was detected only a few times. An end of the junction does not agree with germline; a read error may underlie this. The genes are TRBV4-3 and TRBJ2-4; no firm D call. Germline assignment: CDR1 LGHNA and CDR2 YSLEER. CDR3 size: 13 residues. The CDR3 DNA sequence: TGCGCCAGCAGCGAAGAGAGGTTGGACATTCAGTACTTC. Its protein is CASSEERLDIQYF.

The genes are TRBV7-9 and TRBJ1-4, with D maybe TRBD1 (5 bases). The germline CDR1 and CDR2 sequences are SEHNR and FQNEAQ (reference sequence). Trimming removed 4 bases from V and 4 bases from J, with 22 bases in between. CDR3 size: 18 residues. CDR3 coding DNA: TGTGCCAGCAGCTCACCCGAATTAGGACGGGACGGTAATGAAAAACTGTTTTTT. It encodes CASSSPELGRDGNEKLFF.

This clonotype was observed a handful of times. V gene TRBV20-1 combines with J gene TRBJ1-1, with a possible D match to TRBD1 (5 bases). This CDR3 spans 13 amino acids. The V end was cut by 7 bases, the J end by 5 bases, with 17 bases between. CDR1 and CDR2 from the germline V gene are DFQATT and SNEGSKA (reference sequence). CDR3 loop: CSDVGPQRTEAFF. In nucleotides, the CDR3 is TGCAGTGACGTGGGACCTCAGAGGACTGAAGCTTTCTTT.

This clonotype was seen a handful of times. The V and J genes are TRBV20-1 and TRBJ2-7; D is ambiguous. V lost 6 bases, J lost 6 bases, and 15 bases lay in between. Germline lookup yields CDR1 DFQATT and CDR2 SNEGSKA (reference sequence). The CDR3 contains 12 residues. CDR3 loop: CSAILRQREQYF. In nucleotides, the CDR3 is TGCAGTGCGATTCTAAGGCAGCGCGAGCAGTACTTC.

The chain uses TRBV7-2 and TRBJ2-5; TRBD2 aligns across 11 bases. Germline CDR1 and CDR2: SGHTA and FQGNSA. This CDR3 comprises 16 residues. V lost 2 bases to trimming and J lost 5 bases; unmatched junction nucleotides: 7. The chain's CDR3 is CASSLTWASGGETQYF. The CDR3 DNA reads TGTGCCAGCAGCTTAACTTGGGCTAGCGGGGGGGAGACCCAGTACTTC.

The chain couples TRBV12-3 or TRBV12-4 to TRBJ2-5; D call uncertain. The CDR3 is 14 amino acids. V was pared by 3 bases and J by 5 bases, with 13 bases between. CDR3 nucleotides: TGTGCCAGCAGTTTGGGGTCTCCCGGGGAGACCCAGTACTTC. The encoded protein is CASSLGSPGETQYF.

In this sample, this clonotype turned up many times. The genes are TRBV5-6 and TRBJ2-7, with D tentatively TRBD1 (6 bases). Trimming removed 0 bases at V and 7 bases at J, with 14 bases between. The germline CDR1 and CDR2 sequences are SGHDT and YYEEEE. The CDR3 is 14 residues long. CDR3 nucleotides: TGTGCCAGCAGCTTGGTTCAGGGGTTGGGTGAGCAGTACTTC. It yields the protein CASSLVQGLGEQYF.

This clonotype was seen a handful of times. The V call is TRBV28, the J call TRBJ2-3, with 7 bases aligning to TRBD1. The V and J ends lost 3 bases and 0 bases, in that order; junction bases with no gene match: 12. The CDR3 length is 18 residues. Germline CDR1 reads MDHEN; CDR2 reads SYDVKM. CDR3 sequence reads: CASSFDEGQRTSTDTQYF. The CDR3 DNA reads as TGTGCCAGCAGTTTTGACGAGGGACAGCGAACTAGCACAGATACGCAGTATTTT.

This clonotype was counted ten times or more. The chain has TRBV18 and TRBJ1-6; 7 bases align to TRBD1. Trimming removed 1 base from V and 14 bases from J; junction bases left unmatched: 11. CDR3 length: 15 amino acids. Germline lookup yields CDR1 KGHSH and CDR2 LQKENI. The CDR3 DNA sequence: TGTGCCAGCTCACCACAGGACAGGTCGGTCCTCTCCCTCCACTTT. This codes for CASSPQDRSVLSLHF.

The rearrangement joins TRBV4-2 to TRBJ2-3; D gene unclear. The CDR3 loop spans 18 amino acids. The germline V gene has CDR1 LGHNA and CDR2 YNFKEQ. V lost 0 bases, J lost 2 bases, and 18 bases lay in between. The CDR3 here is CASSQEALVAPFTDTQYF. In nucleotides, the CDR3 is TGTGCCAGCAGCCAAGAGGCCCTGGTGGCCCCTTTCACAGATACGCAGTATTTT.